This T cell receptor (beta chain) was sequenced for a study of blood T cell repertoires in COVID-19. Germline loops: CDR1 SGHKS, CDR2 YYEKEE (reference sequence). V was cut by 0 bases and J by 4 bases, with 11 bases left in between. The length of the CDR3 is 15 residues. Assay: immunoSEQ multiplex PCR; the TCRdb copy retains only in-frame clones and omits some. The sample lists approximately 110,000 clones, around 84% occurring once. V and J are TRBV5-5 and TRBJ1-5, with D possibly being TRBD1 (6 bases). Sequenced: peripheral blood. The receptor comes from a human donor in a cohort sampled during active COVID-19. The chain's CDR3 is CASSLDPDRNQPQHF. The CDR3 bases are TGTGCCAGCAGCTTGGACCCGGACAGAAATCAGCCCCAGCATTTT.